What follows are 21 T cell receptor beta chains derived from one specimen sequenced in a study of human T cells and chemical hapten exposure. The time point here: patch test 2, 6 weeks after DPC sensitization. Treatment in this sample: therapeutic diphenylcyclopropenone sensitization with weekly scalp DPC. TCRdb independently ran MiXCR on the RACE reads; one entry per CDR3 protein. Of some 80,000 distinct CDR3 sequences in the sample, about a tenth were seen once. The source material was whole blood, sampled in connection with sensitization to the hapten diphenylcyclopropenone (DPC). The receptors derive from a woman aged 25 to 39 with alopecia areata. Some clones in this sample may be carry-over from other donors' samples.

V usage is TRBV4-1 and J usage is TRBJ1-6; 8 positions agree with TRBD1. With V trimmed by 4 bases and J by 7 bases, 9 bases remained unmatched. Germline CDR1 is MGHRA and CDR2 is YSYEKL. This CDR3 has 16 residues. The CDR3 loop reads CASSPRQGSNNSPLHF. DNA for the CDR3: TGCGCCAGCAGCCCCCGACAGGGGAGTAACAATTCACCCCTCCACTTT.

The genes are TRBV29-1 and TRBJ1-2, with TRBD1 matching 8 bases. V shed 6 bases, J shed 7 bases, and the junction held 4 bases outside the gene matches. This CDR3 is built from 11 residues. Germline-derived CDR1 and CDR2 are SQVTM and ANQGSEA. In DNA, the CDR3 is TGCAGCGTCACAGGGGGATCTGGCTACACCTTC. Residues: CSVTGGSGYTF.

This clonotype was counted between two and nine times. This sequence joins TRBV7-2 and TRBJ1-4, with D tentatively TRBD1 (5 bases). CDR1 and CDR2 from the germline V gene are SGHTA and FQGNSA. Deletions cut 7 bases from V and 3 bases from J, with 18 bases between. This CDR3 spans 16 amino acids. The DNA for the CDR3 is TGTGCCAGCACCCCTAGATATGGGGCGTCTAATGAAAAACTGTTTTTT. Encoded protein: CASTPRYGASNEKLFF.

This clonotype has a count of ten or more. The rearrangement joins TRBV9 to TRBJ2-3; D is uncertain. CDR3 length: 14 amino acids. V was shortened by 0 bases and J by 4 bases, with 9 bases between the two germline ends. Germline CDR1 SGDLS, CDR2 YYNGEE. CDR3 bases: TGTGCCAGCAGCGTAGACACGTCCGCAGATACGCAGTATTTT. It codes for CASSVDTSADTQYF.

This clonotype was recorded many times. This rearrangement joins TRBV20-1 to TRBJ1-2; a weak D match, TRBD1 (5 bases). The CDR3 loop spans 13 amino acids. V lost 1 base to trimming and J lost 10 bases, with 16 bases between them. Germline CDR1 DFQATT, CDR2 SNEGSKA (reference sequence). The CDR3: CSARVGQGRNYTF. Here the CDR3 DNA reads TGCAGTGCTAGAGTGGGGCAGGGTCGCAACTACACCTTC.

This clonotype was detected ten times or more. This chain connects TRBV29-1 to TRBJ1-1; 8 positions agree with TRBD1. Germline-derived CDR1 and CDR2 are SQVTM and ANQGSEA. CDR3 length: 16 amino acids. V was clipped by 3 bases and J by 2 bases; unmatched bases: 11. The CDR3 DNA reads TGCAGCGTTGATCCGGTCGCCGGGACAGGTAACACTGAAGCTTTCTTT. It translates to CSVDPVAGTGNTEAFF.

In this sample, this clonotype turned up many times. V gene TRBV20-1 combines with J gene TRBJ2-1; no firm D call. Trimming left V 6 bases short and J 4 bases short, with 19 bases between. CDR3 length equals 15 residues. Germline V gene sequence: CDR1 DFQATT, CDR2 SNEGSKA (reference sequence). The CDR3 reads CSALPAIMRYNEQFF. CDR3 DNA: TGCAGTGCCCTGCCAGCCATTATGAGGTACAATGAGCAGTTCTTC.

This clonotype was seen repeatedly, ten times or more. The chain uses TRBV12-5 and TRBJ2-7, with D possibly matching TRBD1 (5 bases). V lost 10 bases, J lost 7 bases, and 20 bases lay in between. Germline V gives CDR1 LGHNT, CDR2 FRNRAP. The CDR3 extends over 13 amino acids. DNA of the CDR3: TGTGCTACCCTTAGACAGACCCGTGAGGAGCAGTACTTC. It specifies CATLRQTREEQYF.

Ten or more counts support this clonotype. The V call is TRBV10-3, the J call TRBJ1-2; TRBD1 matches at 7 bases. Trimming took 6 bases from V and 8 from J; bases not matched to a gene: 9. This CDR3 comprises 13 residues. CDR1 and CDR2 (germline): ENHRY, SYGVKD. CDR3 DNA sequence: TGTGCCATCAGAGGAGACAGGGTAGAGGGCTACACCTTC. It codes for CAIRGDRVEGYTF.

This clonotype showed up many times. The J gene is TRBJ1-5, the V gene TRBV4-3, with 9 bases fitting TRBD1. The germline gives CDR1 LGHNA, CDR2 YSLEER. The CDR3 extends over 15 amino acids. V dropped 3 bases and J dropped 3; count of bases not matched to a gene: 3. CDR3: CASSQGDRDNQPQHF. The DNA for the CDR3 is TGCGCCAGCAGCCAGGGGGACAGGGACAATCAGCCCCAGCATTTT.

This clonotype was seen repeatedly, ten times or more. The chain has TRBV5-6 and TRBJ1-5, with D tentatively TRBD1 (5 bases). The V and J ends lost 3 bases and 0 bases respectively, with 16 bases between them. CDR1 and CDR2 from the germline V gene are SGHDT and YYEEEE. The CDR3 is 17 residues long. CDR3 nucleotide sequence: TGTGCCAGCAGCTCCCTGACAGCTAGACATAGCAATCAGCCCCAGCATTTT. Amino acids: CASSSLTARHSNQPQHF.

In this sample, this clonotype turned up many times. The chain carries TRBV28 and TRBJ2-1, with 7 bases lining up with TRBD2. This CDR3 has 14 amino acids. The J segment lost 10 bases and the V segment lost 3 bases, leaving 9 bases of the junction unmatched. Germline CDR1 reads MDHEN; CDR2 reads SYDVKM. CDR3 DNA: TGTGCCAGCAGTTTCGGGGGGAGGGCCAGGGAGCAGTTCTTC. Protein sequence: CASSFGGRAREQFF.

The CDR3 DNA reads TGTGCCAGTAGTAGCCAGGGCGCTCCAGCCCTCCACTTT. Its protein product is CASSSQGAPALHF. The chain combines TRBV19 with TRBJ1-6; TRBD1 might be the D (5 bases). Trimming shortened V by 4 bases and J by 14 bases, and 15 bases separated the two germline ends. Germline lookup yields CDR1 LNHDA and CDR2 SQIVND (reference sequence). The CDR3 spans 13 residues.

This clonotype was observed at least ten times. The gene calls are TRBV3-1 and TRBJ1-1; no clear D gene. Germline V lookup: CDR1 LGHDT, CDR2 YNNKEL (reference sequence). This CDR3 has 14 amino acids. Deletions cut 4 bases from V and 2 bases from J, with 11 bases between. CDR3 sequence (DNA): TGTGCCAGCAGCCTTTCCCAGTTTAACACTGAAGCTTTCTTT. Translation: CASSLSQFNTEAFF.

This clonotype was found a few times. The genes are TRBV2 and TRBJ2-2; perhaps TRBD2 as D (6 bases). Germline values: CDR1 SNHLY, CDR2 FYNNEI. The CDR3 is 16 residues long. With 6 bases removed from V and 1 base from J, the gap between germline ends came to 15 bases. The CDR3 DNA reads TGTGCCAGCAGGGTTGGTTCCGGGGGGAACACCGGGGAGCTGTTTTTT. Its translation: CASRVGSGGNTGELFF.

The V gene is TRBV29-1, the J gene TRBJ2-5; 11 bases fit TRBD2. CDR1 is SQVTM and CDR2 is ANQGSEA in the germline V gene. The V and J ends lost 4 bases and 2 bases, in that order; junction bases with no gene match: 3. The CDR3 has 14 amino acids. CDR3 loop: CSVGLAGGQETQYF. CDR3 nucleotide sequence: TGCAGCGTTGGGCTAGCGGGGGGACAAGAGACCCAGTACTTC.

This chain joins TRBV2 and TRBJ1-1; possible D gene TRBD1, 6 bases. Germline V gene data show CDR1 as SNHLY and CDR2 as FYNNEI. The length of the CDR3 is 13 residues. Trimming removed 7 bases from V and 3 bases from J, with 12 bases in between. The CDR3 loop reads CASTGVADTEAFF. The CDR3 nucleotides are TGTGCCAGCACAGGGGTCGCGGACACTGAAGCTTTCTTT.

The CDR3 DNA is TGCGCCAGCAGCTCACAGGATGGCACAGATACGCAGTATTTT. Its protein product is CASSSQDGTDTQYF. This chain uses TRBV5-1 with TRBJ2-3; possibly TRBD1 for D (5 bases). CDR1 and CDR2 (germline): SGHRS, YFSETQ. V shed 3 bases and J shed 1 base, with 9 bases lying between them. The CDR3 is made up of 14 amino acids.

This clonotype is medium-sized by share. The J gene is TRBJ2-2, the V gene TRBV20-1, with D unclear. This CDR3 has 12 residues. Trimming cost V 2 bases and J 3 bases, with 4 bases left between them. Germline-derived CDR1 and CDR2 are DFQATT and SNEGSKA (reference sequence). The CDR3 DNA is TGCAGTGCTAGACACCACACCGGGGAGCTGTTTTTT. Translated: CSARHHTGELFF.

The chain carries TRBV11-3 and TRBJ2-3, with 8 bases lining up with TRBD1. With V trimmed by 5 bases and J by 4 bases, 11 bases remained unmatched. Germline CDR1 and CDR2: SGHNT and YENEEA. CDR3 length: 16 residues. CDR3 residues: CASSLQRDRFSDTQYF. The CDR3 nucleotides are TGTGCCAGCAGCCTCCAAAGGGACAGGTTTTCAGATACGCAGTATTTT.

The rearrangement joins TRBV20-1 to TRBJ2-7; 10 nucleotides agree with TRBD1. The CDR3 loop spans 12 amino acids. V shed 3 bases and J 5 bases; nucleotides not matched to a gene: 1. CDR1 is DFQATT, CDR2 SNEGSKA, per germline (reference sequence). CDR3 loop: CSARTGGNEQYF. The DNA of the CDR3 is TGCAGTGCTAGGACAGGGGGCAACGAGCAGTACTTC.